This entry is about one TCR beta chain. Its antigen remains unknown. Repertoires were generated with immunoSEQ multiplex PCR, while TCRdb's copy carries only in-frame clones and drops some. The profile shows 45,000 to 65,000 clones, roughly 90% of them singletons. Germline CDR1 is MDHEN and CDR2 is SYDVKM. This CDR3 has 16 residues. V shed 8 bases and J shed 4 bases, with 23 bases lying between them. The source of the sample is a study of a mutant IDH1 vaccine in newly diagnosed glioma. Study overall: Patients were given eight vaccinations, scheduled in weeks 1, 3, 5, 7, 11, 15, 19 and 23. There were approximately 60% males and about 38% females among treated patients, whose mean age was approximately 40 years.

Study-wide points: Immune responses induced by vaccination arose in approximately 92% of the patients.

Time point of the sample: week 11, during vaccination. The investigators gave 300 ug of mutant IDH1 20-mer peptide in each vaccine dose, together with topical imiquimod. The TCR originated in a man between 50 and 59 years old with glioma. This rearrangement joins TRBV28 to TRBJ1-2; D is unresolved. Sequences were derived from PBMCs, sampled from a glioma patient whose treatment included an IDH1 peptide vaccine. CDR3 in DNA: TGTGCCAGCGACTCCCTGGGAACCGAGTATGTCTATGGCTACACCTTC. Translation: CASDSLGTEYVYGYTF.